This record concerns one T cell receptor beta chain sequence. Its antigen is unidentified. The PCR had 60 Vbeta and 13 Jbeta primers. TCRdb keeps only in-frame clones here, not all; method: immunoSEQ multiplex PCR. The table records about 130,000 clones, roughly four fifths of them present only once. This sample is part of a study of cytomegalovirus exposure and HLA in healthy donors. At the level of the study: The early release's HLA-typed donors yielded approximately 81 million unique TCRs. Study-wide points: Data from an earlier analysis indicated that most TCR beta V segments were productive either about 87% or about 30% of the time.

The V and J ends lost 5 bases and 4 bases respectively, with 22 bases between them. This CDR3 is built from 17 residues. Germline V lookup: CDR1 SGHAT, CDR2 FQNNGV. The chain recombines TRBV11-2 with TRBJ2-3; D perhaps matches TRBD1 (6 bases). The sequence derives from a woman aged 55-75 years in good health and CMV-seronegative. Sequenced sample: PBMCs. CDR3 nucleotide sequence: TGTGCCAGCAGCCTAATGGGGGCACGAACTAGTGCAGATACGCAGTATTTT. Amino acid sequence: CASSLMGARTSADTQYF.